The 15 T cell receptor beta chains presented below share a single source sample, sequenced in a study of identical twins. TCRdb recomputed calls from the 5' RACE reads with MiXCR, one row per CDR3 protein. The table shows roughly 630,000 distinct CDR3 sequences, with roughly 7.1% occurring only once. The same data also contributed to another study, on yellow fever vaccine responses in identical twins.

The sequencing input was PBMCs. The receptors come from a woman under 30 in good health.

There are many counts of this clonotype. The chain uses TRBV5-1 and TRBJ1-4, with 7 bases aligning to TRBD1. In germline, CDR1 is SGHRS, CDR2 YFSETQ. This CDR3 has 14 amino acids. V lost 4 bases and J lost 4; bases outside the gene matches: 4. The CDR3 DNA reads as TGCGCCAGCAGCGGGGGACAGCTTAATGAAAAACTGTTTTTT. Residues: CASSGGQLNEKLFF. Complete variable domain (other parts from reference TRBV5-1 and TRBJ1-4): KAGVTQTPRYLIKTRGQQVTLSCSPISGHRSVSWYQQTPGQGLQFLFEYFSETQRNKGNFPGRFSGRQFSNSRSEMNVSTLELGDSALYLCASSGGQLNEKLFFGSGTQLSVL.

This clonotype was detected a few times. This chain connects TRBV5-4 to TRBJ2-5, with 7 bases identical to TRBD2. V gave up 1 base and J gave up 2 bases; unmatched junction bases: 8. CDR3 size: 16 residues. Germline values: CDR1 SGHNT, CDR2 YYREEE (reference sequence). CDR3 in amino acids: CASSLRRGGGQETQYF. In nucleotides, the CDR3 is TGTGCCAGCAGCTTGAGACGGGGCGGGGGACAAGAGACCCAGTACTTC. Full variable domain (outside the CDR3, taken from reference TRBV5-4 and TRBJ2-5): ETGVTQSPTHLIKTRGQQVTLRCSSQSGHNTVSWYQQALGQGPQFIFQYYREEENGRGNFPPRFSGLQFPNYSSELNVNALELDDSALYLCASSLRRGGGQETQYFGPGTRLLVL.

This clonotype occurred a few times. The rearrangement links TRBV6-1 to TRBJ2-7; TRBD2 matches at 9 bases. The CDR3 runs to 15 residues. The V segment lost 5 bases and the J segment 0 bases; nucleotides outside the gene matches: 5. From germline, CDR1 is MNHNS and CDR2 SASEGT. CDR3 region: CASSSGLATSYEQYF. CDR3 DNA sequence: TGTGCCAGCAGTAGTGGACTAGCGACCTCCTACGAGCAGTACTTC.

This clonotype was recorded at least ten times. The chain combines TRBV2 with TRBJ2-2; D may correspond to TRBD1 or TRBD2 (6 bases each). The CDR3 loop spans 16 amino acids. Germline values: CDR1 SNHLY, CDR2 FYNNEI. The V end lost 2 bases, the J end lost 4 bases, and 14 bases lay between the germline ends. CDR3 region: CASSEWGPGGTGELFF. CDR3 bases: TGTGCCAGCAGTGAATGGGGGCCCGGGGGCACCGGGGAGCTGTTTTTT.

This clonotype has at least ten counts. This chain joins TRBV12-3 or TRBV12-4 and TRBJ1-1; D call uncertain. This CDR3 contains 12 residues. V lost 3 bases to trimming and J lost 5 bases, with 7 bases between them. CDR3: CASSFAGTEAFF. DNA of the CDR3: TGTGCCAGCAGTTTTGCGGGGACTGAAGCTTTCTTT.

This clonotype has a count of ten or more. The rearrangement uses TRBV7-2 and TRBJ2-1; D is tentatively TRBD1 or TRBD2 (5 bases each). There are 15 residues in the CDR3. Trimming pared 4 bases from V and 10 bases from J, leaving 20 bases between. CDR1 and CDR2 (germline): SGHTA, FQGNSA. The CDR3 is CASSSWGLAHNEQFF. As DNA, the CDR3 is TGTGCCAGCAGCTCCTGGGGCCTAGCTCATAACGAGCAGTTCTTC.

This clonotype was counted a few times. The chain carries TRBV20-1 and TRBJ2-7; D gene uncertain. V lost 5 bases and J lost 2, with 10 bases in between. Germline V gene data show CDR1 as DFQATT and CDR2 as SNEGSKA (reference sequence). This CDR3 has 12 amino acids. CDR3 sequence: CSAPGSAYEQYF. The DNA of the CDR3 is TGCAGTGCTCCCGGGTCGGCCTACGAGCAGTACTTC.

This chain uses TRBV7-2 with TRBJ1-5; no firm D call. Germline CDR1 is SGHTA and CDR2 is FQGNSA. The CDR3 sequence is 16 residues long. The germline V and J ends were trimmed by 1 base and 0 bases, with 10 bases remaining between them. The CDR3 nucleotides are TGTGCCAGCAGCTTAGAACCGTTCTATAGCAATCAGCCCCAGCATTTT. Translating it yields CASSLEPFYSNQPQHF.

The chain employs TRBV20-1 and TRBJ2-7; TRBD2 matches 13 bases. The CDR3 runs to 15 residues. Germline lookup yields CDR1 DFQATT and CDR2 SNEGSKA (reference sequence). J was trimmed by 4 bases and V by 3 bases; bases with no gene match: 6. CDR3 bases: TGCAGTGCTAGGAATTTGGGACTAGCGGGGTACGAGCAGTACGTC. Its protein product is CSARNLGLAGYEQYV.

This clonotype showed up just a few times. The rearrangement uses TRBV4-1 and TRBJ2-3; no firm D call. The CDR3 contains 14 residues. Trimming shortened V by 0 bases and J by 9 bases, and 13 bases separated the two germline ends. The germline V gene has CDR1 MGHRA and CDR2 YSYEKL. The CDR3 protein is CASSQDGVRMTQYF. CDR3 coding DNA: TGCGCCAGCAGCCAAGATGGGGTCCGGATGACGCAGTATTTT.

This clonotype was counted ten times or more. V and J are TRBV5-1 and TRBJ2-3, with D perhaps matching TRBD1 (5 bases). V was clipped by 10 bases and J by 1 base, with 19 bases between them. The CDR3 runs to 15 residues. Germline values: CDR1 SGHRS, CDR2 YFSETQ. In nucleotides, the CDR3 is TGCGCCTCCTTCCAACAGGAATCCCGCACAGATACGCAGTATTTT. This codes for CASFQQESRTDTQYF.

Note on this clonotype: At one end the junction does not follow the germline gene, possibly because of a read error. J is TRBJ2-3 and V is TRBV5-1; no firm D call. Germline loops: CDR1 SGHRS, CDR2 YFSETQ. The CDR3 covers 13 residues. The CDR3 spells CASSPPSTHTQYF. CDR3 sequence (DNA): TGCGCCAGCAGCCCTCCCAGCACACATACGCAGTATTTT. Combining the CDR3 with reference TRBV5-1 and TRBJ2-3 gives the whole variable domain KAGVTQTPRYLIKTRGQQVTLSCSPISGHRSVSWYQQTPGQGLQFLFEYFSETQRNKGNFPGRFSGRQFSNSRSEMNVSTLELGDSALYLCASSPPSTHTQYFGPGTRLTVL.

This clonotype was seen more than once but under ten times. The chain links TRBV27 to TRBJ2-1; TRBD2 matches at 9 bases. Germline assignment: CDR1 MNHEY and CDR2 SMNVEV (reference sequence). The CDR3 has 16 amino acids. With V trimmed by 5 bases and J by 2 bases, 7 bases remained unmatched. In nucleotides, the CDR3 is TGTGCCAGCAGTACATCTAGCGGGGACACCTACAATGAGCAGTTCTTC. It specifies CASSTSSGDTYNEQFF.

This clonotype was counted ten times or more. V is TRBV4-1 and J is TRBJ1-5, with no clear D. From germline, CDR1 is MGHRA and CDR2 YSYEKL. Deletions cut 1 base from V and 6 bases from J, with 4 bases between. The CDR3 spans 12 residues. The CDR3 region has the DNA TGCGCCAGCAGCCAAGGTGGTCAGCCCCAGCATTTT. This gives the protein CASSQGGQPQHF.

J is TRBJ2-4 and V is TRBV18; TRBD1 matches at 9 bases. V shed 3 bases, J shed 1 base, and the junction held 7 bases outside the gene matches. CDR1 is KGHSH and CDR2 is LQKENI in the germline V gene. This CDR3 has 17 residues. The CDR3 nucleotides are TGTGCCAGCTCACCCGGACAGGGGCAAGTGGCCAAAAACATTCAGTACTTC. This encodes CASSPGQGQVAKNIQYF. The full variable domain, in which reference TRBV18 and TRBJ2-4 provide the parts outside the CDR3, is NAGVMQNPRHLVRRRGQEARLRCSPMKGHSHVYWYRQLPEEGLKFMVYLQKENIIDESGMPKERFSAEFPKEGPSILRIQQVVRGDSAAYFCASSPGQGQVAKNIQYFGAGTRLSVL.